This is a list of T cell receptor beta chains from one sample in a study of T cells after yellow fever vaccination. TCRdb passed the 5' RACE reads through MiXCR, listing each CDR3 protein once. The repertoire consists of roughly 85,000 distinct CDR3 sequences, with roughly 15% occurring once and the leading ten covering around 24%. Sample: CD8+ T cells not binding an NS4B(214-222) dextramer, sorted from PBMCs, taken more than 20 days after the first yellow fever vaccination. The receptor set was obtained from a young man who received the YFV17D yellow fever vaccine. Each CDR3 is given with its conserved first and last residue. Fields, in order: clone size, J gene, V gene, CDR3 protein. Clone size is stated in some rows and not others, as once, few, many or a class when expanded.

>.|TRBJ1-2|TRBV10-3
CAISVVLGGQSYGYTF
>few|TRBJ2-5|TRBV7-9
CASSSGWLAQETQYF
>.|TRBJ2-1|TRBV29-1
CSVGTLPNEQFF
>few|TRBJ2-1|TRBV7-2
CASSLSRDSRYNEQFF
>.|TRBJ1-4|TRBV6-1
CASRPAWGSNEKLFF
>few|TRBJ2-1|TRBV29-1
CSVVLRVINEQFF
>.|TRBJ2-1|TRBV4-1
CASLGGTGNEQFF
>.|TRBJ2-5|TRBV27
CASGGRGKRETQYF
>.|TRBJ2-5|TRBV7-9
CASSVPPAQVQETQYF
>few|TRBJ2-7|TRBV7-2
CASSSGRRGDGEQYF
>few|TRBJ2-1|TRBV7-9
CASSFQGIEQFF
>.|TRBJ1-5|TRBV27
CASSLTGNSNQPQHF
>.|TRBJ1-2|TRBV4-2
CASSQETTGYKDYGYTF
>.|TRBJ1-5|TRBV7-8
CASSTRASNQPQHF
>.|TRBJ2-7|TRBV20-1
CSALGTSGGSYEQYF
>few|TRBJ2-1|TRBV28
CASSRTTSGGLNEQFF
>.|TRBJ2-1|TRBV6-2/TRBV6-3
CASSATSGGYNEQFF
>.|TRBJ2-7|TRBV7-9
CASSFRLAPYEQYF
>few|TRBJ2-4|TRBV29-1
CSVEGRGGIQYF
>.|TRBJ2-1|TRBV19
CASSRTSGTYNEQFF
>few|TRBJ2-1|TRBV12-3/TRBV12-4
CASSFGTGINNEQFF
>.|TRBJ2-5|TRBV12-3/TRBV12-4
CASRSGRGETQYF